This record looks at one T cell receptor (beta chain) sequence and its context. Its antigen is as yet unknown. The PCR employed 60 Vbeta primers together with 13 Jbeta primers. Repertoires were generated with immunoSEQ multiplex PCR, while TCRdb's copy carries only in-frame clones and drops some. The profile covers a few hundred thousand clones, with about 77% appearing a single time and 1.8% taken by the ten largest. These data come from a study of cytomegalovirus exposure and HLA in healthy donors. Study as a whole: Unique TCRs numbering about 85 million, obtained from HLA-typed donors, made up an early data release.

Findings and caveats of the study: Immune exposure information comprised only CMV serostatus. A later analysis associated about 18,000 TCR beta sequences with HLA alleles at a 0.05 false discovery rate. V- and J-gene trimming of TCR beta was linked (in a later analysis) to a missense DCLRE1C variant.

V lost 5 bases and J 0 bases, leaving 13 bases between the germline ends. The germline gives CDR1 SGHTA, CDR2 FQGTGA. This CDR3 is built from 16 residues. The sequence was collected from a woman under 40 in good health and CMV-seronegative. Sample: PBMCs. The V and J genes are TRBV7-3 and TRBJ2-2; TRBD2 is a possible D gene (6 bases). CDR3 sequence: CASSINLASNTGELFF. As DNA, the CDR3 is TGTGCCAGCAGCATTAATCTAGCGTCGAACACCGGGGAGCTGTTTTTT.